What follows is one TCR beta chain and its context. Its antigen remains unknown. As for time point: week 11, during vaccination. Every single dose of the vaccine, 300 ug of mutant IDH1 20-mer peptide, came with topical imiquimod. Repertoires were generated with immunoSEQ multiplex PCR, while TCRdb's copy carries only in-frame clones and drops some. Of about 36,000 clones in the sample, about four fifths are singletons; the top ten hold roughly 16%. The data are from a study of a mutant IDH1 vaccine in newly diagnosed glioma. Study-wide context: Of treated patients, about 60% were men and approximately 40% women, averaging roughly 40 years. Pretreatment consisted of radiotherapy, temozolomide, or both, with most receiving both. The study, taken as a whole, reports: The occurrence of vaccine-induced immune responses was seen in 80% to 95% of patients.

V was trimmed by 5 bases and J by 5 bases, leaving 15 bases between them. This CDR3 comprises 13 residues. In germline, CDR1 is GTSNPN, CDR2 SVGIG (reference sequence). The specimen comprised peripheral blood mononuclear cells (PBMCs), sampled from a glioma patient whose treatment included an IDH1 peptide vaccine. The gene calls are TRBV30 and TRBJ1-1; TRBD1 is a possible D gene (6 bases). The clonotype originates from a woman under 40 with glioma. Some clones in this sample may be carry-over from other donors' samples. The CDR3 DNA reads as TGTGCCTGGGGAAAACAGGGATATACTGAAGCTTTCTTT. This gives the protein CAWGKQGYTEAFF.